The 7 T cell receptor beta chains listed next were all sequenced from one sample in a study of blood T cells in healthy people across ages. For the second PCR, which ran for roughly 7 to 11 cycles, a sample-barcoded 5' primer and a J-beta primer mix were used. TCRdb reprocessed the 5' RACE reads via MiXCR and lists one record per CDR3 protein. The data show 730,000 or so distinct CDR3 sequences, with roughly 43% seen just once and roughly 30% held by the top ten. The sequenced material came from blood. These receptor sequences come from a man aged 80 or over in good health.

This chain connects TRBV20-1 to TRBJ1-2; D gene ambiguous. The CDR3 covers 13 residues. V gave up 0 bases and J gave up 7 bases, with 12 bases separating them. CDR1 DFQATT and CDR2 SNEGSKA come from the germline V gene (reference sequence). The CDR3 sequence is CSARDVSKLGYTF. The CDR3 DNA follows: TGCAGTGCTAGAGATGTCTCGAAACTTGGCTACACCTTC.

Only one count was recorded for this clonotype. The gene calls are TRBV6-1 and TRBJ2-4; D is unresolved. TRBJ2-7 explains the end of the DNA better; the J call may be wrong. CDR1 MNHNS and CDR2 SASEGT come from the germline V gene. CDR3 length equals 12 residues. The CDR3 region has the DNA TGTGCCATTCAAGGGTTGGTCTACGAGCAGTACTTC. Protein: CAIQGLVYEQYF.

The chain recombines TRBV3-1 with TRBJ2-5, with D maybe TRBD2 (6 bases). The V end lost 0 bases, the J end lost 3 bases, and 11 bases lay between the germline ends. Germline CDR1 reads LGHDT; CDR2 reads YNNKEL (reference sequence). This CDR3 has 15 amino acids. CDR3 loop: CASSQDPGGKETQYF. The CDR3 region has the DNA TGTGCCAGCAGCCAAGATCCAGGCGGGAAAGAGACCCAGTACTTC.

This clonotype was counted a few times. This chain links TRBV7-9 with TRBJ2-7; D is uncertain. Trimming pared 0 bases from V and 2 bases from J, leaving 11 bases between. CDR3 length: 15 amino acids. CDR1 SEHNR and CDR2 FQNEAQ come from the germline V gene (reference sequence). CDR3 region: CASSLAGPLAYEQYF. CDR3 DNA: TGTGCCAGCAGCTTAGCTGGACCCCTCGCCTACGAGCAGTACTTC.

In this sample, this clonotype turned up a few times. The chain has TRBV27 and TRBJ1-2, with 7 positions matching TRBD1. V shed 5 bases, J shed 4 bases, and the junction held 13 bases outside the gene matches. The CDR3 length is 16 residues. CDR1 MNHEY and CDR2 SMNVEV come from the germline V gene (reference sequence). The CDR3 loop reads CASSPHPTGSSYGYTF. The CDR3 coding sequence is TGTGCCAGCAGTCCACACCCGACAGGGTCTAGCTATGGCTACACCTTC.

CDR3 loop: CASSPQGLAGGPEYF. The CDR3 DNA is TGTGCCAGCAGCCCCCAGGGACTAGCGGGGGGACCTGAGTATTTT. J is TRBJ2-3 and V is TRBV5-6; 15 bases agree with TRBD2. The CDR3 is 15 residues long. V was pared by 4 bases and J by 13 bases, with 10 bases of the junction left unmatched. Germline lookup yields CDR1 SGHDT and CDR2 YYEEEE.

The table lists this clonotype with many counts. The gene calls are TRBV7-6 and TRBJ2-5, with D unresolved. Germline V gene sequence: CDR1 SGHVS, CDR2 FNYEAQ. This CDR3 contains 13 residues. The V gene lost 1 base and the J gene lost 0 bases, with 3 bases spanning the gap. The DNA of the CDR3 is TGTGCCAGCAGCTTAGTGGACCAAGAGACCCAGTACTTC. This sequence encodes CASSLVDQETQYF.